The 10 T cell receptor beta chains in this list originate from one sample, sequenced in a study of blood T cell repertoires in COVID-19. The assay was immunoSEQ multiplex PCR, and TCRdb's table has in-frame clones only and misses some. The repertoire has 400,000 to 450,000 clones, roughly 90% of them found once; the top ten carry 0.8% to 1%. Sequenced input: peripheral blood. All receptors come from a man in his late teens or twenties with COVID-19, enrolled during active disease.

The chain carries TRBV7-9 and TRBJ1-1; D unclear. Trimming took 1 base from V and 8 from J, leaving 8 bases between them. Germline-derived CDR1 and CDR2 are SEHNR and FQNEAQ (reference sequence). The CDR3 contains 12 residues. The CDR3 is CASSLGSWEAFF. For the CDR3, the DNA is TGTGCCAGCAGCTTAGGTAGTTGGGAAGCTTTCTTT.

The rearrangement uses TRBV30 and TRBJ1-5, with no clear D. There are 14 residues in the CDR3. Trimming left V 1 base short and J 2 bases short, with 9 bases between. Germline V CDR1 and CDR2: GTSNPN, SVGIG (reference sequence). CDR3 in amino acids: CAWSAPGGNQPQHF. The CDR3 DNA follows: TGTGCCTGGAGTGCCCCCGGAGGCAATCAGCCCCAGCATTTT.

For this clone: A junction end diverges from the germline sequence, so it may reflect a read error. The J gene is TRBJ1-1, the V gene TRBV25-1; the D is unclear. CDR3 length: 12 amino acids. The germline CDR1 and CDR2 sequences are MGHDK and SYGVNS. CDR3 in DNA: TGTGCCAGCAGGTACTCTAACCTAAACCCTATTTTT. Protein sequence: CASRYSNLNPIF.

The chain is built from TRBV5-6 and TRBJ2-7; TRBD2 agrees at 13 bases. This CDR3 is built from 17 residues. V was clipped by 4 bases and J by 6 bases; unmatched bases: 13. Germline loops: CDR1 SGHDT, CDR2 YYEEEE. The CDR3 coding sequence is TGTGCCAGCAGCCCAGATACGACTAGCGGGGGGCCCTCCGAGCAGTACTTC. Protein product: CASSPDTTSGGPSEQYF.

This sequence joins TRBV5-5 and TRBJ2-3; D is perhaps TRBD2 (6 bases). Trimming removed 0 bases from V and 8 bases from J, with 16 bases in between. The V gene's germline CDR1 is SGHKS and CDR2 YYEKEE (reference sequence). This CDR3 is built from 15 residues. The CDR3 DNA reads TGTGCCAGCAGCTTGGGCGGGACCAGTTTACCTACGCAGTATTTT. Amino acids: CASSLGGTSLPTQYF.

The genes are TRBV5-1 and TRBJ2-3, with 7 bases lining up with TRBD1. V lost 1 base and J lost 1; bases outside the gene matches: 6. The CDR3 length is 16 residues. From germline, CDR1 is SGHRS and CDR2 YFSETQ. Here the CDR3 DNA reads TGCGCCAGCAGCTTGCAGGGGGATGGGGGCACAGATACGCAGTATTTT. It yields the protein CASSLQGDGGTDTQYF.

The chain has TRBV6-5 and TRBJ2-3; TRBD2 is a possible D gene (6 bases). From germline, CDR1 is MNHEY and CDR2 SVGAGI. CDR3 length equals 14 residues. Between the trimmed V and J ends, which lost 5 bases and 2 bases, there was a span of 11 bases. The CDR3 nucleotides read TGTGCCAGCAGTCGTACTAGCTACACAGATACGCAGTATTTT. Translating it yields CASSRTSYTDTQYF.

This clone has just one count. This rearrangement joins TRBV7-9 to TRBJ2-7, with D possibly matching TRBD2 (6 bases). This CDR3 has 13 residues. Trimming cost V 5 bases and J 7 bases, with 15 bases left between them. The germline V gene has CDR1 SEHNR and CDR2 FQNEAQ (reference sequence). In DNA form, the CDR3 reads TGTGCCAGCAGCCGCGGGGCTTTCGGGGAGCAGTACTTC. Translation gives CASSRGAFGEQYF.

The chain combines TRBV3-1 (or the pseudogene TRBV3-2) with TRBJ2-1; 11 nucleotides line up with TRBD2. CDR1 LGHDT and CDR2 YNNKEL come from the germline V gene (reference sequence). The CDR3 runs 13 residues. V was pared by 4 bases and J by 14 bases, with 7 bases of the junction left unmatched. The CDR3 loop is CASSLAGGPKEFF. CDR3 DNA sequence: TGTGCCAGCAGCCTAGCGGGAGGGCCAAAGGAGTTCTTC.

Written as DNA, the CDR3 is TGTGCCAGCAGCGCGTCTAACTCTGGAAACACCATATATTTT. As protein: CASSASNSGNTIYF. The rearrangement joins TRBV9 to TRBJ1-3; D is unclear. V was pared by 3 bases and J by 0 bases, with 7 bases between. This CDR3 region has 14 residues. Germline assignment: CDR1 SGDLS and CDR2 YYNGEE.